This T cell receptor beta chain was captured by sequencing in a study of control samples from healthy donors and cancer patients (dated by TCRdb to 2018 to 2020). Library method: the immunoSEQ multiplex PCR assay. This is the immuneACCESS table as TCRdb keeps it, with only in-frame sequences that have V and J called. A part of the clones is gone; compared with another copy, unresolved V genes explain less than half, and the rest is unexplained. The table for this sample lists just over 150,000 clones; approximately 94% of them were counted only once. The leading ten clones occupy around 9.3% of the sample. Worth noting for this clone: It lacks a known antigen. It has no much larger one-base neighbor in the sample; base qualities were not kept.

The CDR3 starts with the cysteine, ends with the phenylalanine, and has 19 residues. The only DNA kept is the CDR3, 57 bases in frame from the first base. For CDR1 and CDR2, the germline V gene lists SGHTA and FQGNSA. V is cut back by 4 bases and J by 3 bases, with 17 bases in the junction unmatched. The source material was blood. The receptor chain draws on TRBV7-2 and TRBJ2-3; 9 middle bases align to TRBD2. The sequence came from a woman between 40 and 55 years old in good health. The CDR3 protein sequence reads: CASSSSLVAAGGWTDTQYF. The sequence in DNA is TGTGCCAGCAGCTCGTCCCTCGTTGCAGCGGGGGGTTGGACAGATACGCAGTATTTT.